This T cell receptor (beta chain) was sequenced in a study of blood T cell repertoires in COVID-19. Across the whole study: From T cells, B-cell-depleted T cells, or PBMCs came the material, which was cDNA or gDNA.

Original analysis: Reference gene primers were amplified, and this amplification served to estimate nucleated cell counts. Assay used: immunoSEQ multiplex PCR; TCRdb lists only in-frame clones, some missing. V, J and clone size were drawn from that table, and D and trimming were deduced from the DNA. The sample has some 170,000 clones, more than 65% seen once. This study enrolled people aged roughly 18 to 89 from around 26 US geographic areas. The specimen sequenced was PBMCs or T cells enriched from blood (not recorded which). This clonotype was sampled from a man aged 45 to 65 who had recovered from COVID-19.

The CDR3 is CASSTISNQPQHF. The CDR3 DNA reads as TGTGCCAGCAGTACTATCAGCAATCAGCCCCAGCATTTT. The chain has TRBV6-5 and TRBJ1-5; no clear D. The CDR3 totals 13 residues. V was clipped by 5 bases and J by 1 base, with 6 bases between them. The germline gives CDR1 MNHEY, CDR2 SVGAGI.